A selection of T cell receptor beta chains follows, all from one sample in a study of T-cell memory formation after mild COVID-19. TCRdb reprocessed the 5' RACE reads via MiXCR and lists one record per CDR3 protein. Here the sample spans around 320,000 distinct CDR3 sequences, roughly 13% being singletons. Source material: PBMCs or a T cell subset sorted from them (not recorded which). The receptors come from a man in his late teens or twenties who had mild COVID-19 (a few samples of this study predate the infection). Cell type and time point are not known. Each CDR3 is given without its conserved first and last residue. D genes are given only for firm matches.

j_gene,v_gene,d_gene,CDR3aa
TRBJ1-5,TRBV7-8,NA,ASSLTFNSNQPQH
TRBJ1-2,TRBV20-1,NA,SARNLGGYT
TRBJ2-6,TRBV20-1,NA,SAYEWISGANVLT
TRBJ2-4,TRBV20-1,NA,SAAAFAGAKNIQY
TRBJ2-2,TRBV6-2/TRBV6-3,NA,ASNDISRRENTGELF
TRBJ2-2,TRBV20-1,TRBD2,SAPLSSGGGSTGELF
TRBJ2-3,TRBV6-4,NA,ASKSQGTDTQY
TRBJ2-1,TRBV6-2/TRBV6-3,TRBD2,ASTGGPYNEQF
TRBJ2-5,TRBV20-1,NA,SALLRTRTPETQY
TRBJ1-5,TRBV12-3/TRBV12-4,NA,ASSPLRNQPQH
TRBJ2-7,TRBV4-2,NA,ASSLERGSGVS
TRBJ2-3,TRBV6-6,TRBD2,ASSYLTSGGLGTQY
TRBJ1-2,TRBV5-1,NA,ASRETGTNYGYT